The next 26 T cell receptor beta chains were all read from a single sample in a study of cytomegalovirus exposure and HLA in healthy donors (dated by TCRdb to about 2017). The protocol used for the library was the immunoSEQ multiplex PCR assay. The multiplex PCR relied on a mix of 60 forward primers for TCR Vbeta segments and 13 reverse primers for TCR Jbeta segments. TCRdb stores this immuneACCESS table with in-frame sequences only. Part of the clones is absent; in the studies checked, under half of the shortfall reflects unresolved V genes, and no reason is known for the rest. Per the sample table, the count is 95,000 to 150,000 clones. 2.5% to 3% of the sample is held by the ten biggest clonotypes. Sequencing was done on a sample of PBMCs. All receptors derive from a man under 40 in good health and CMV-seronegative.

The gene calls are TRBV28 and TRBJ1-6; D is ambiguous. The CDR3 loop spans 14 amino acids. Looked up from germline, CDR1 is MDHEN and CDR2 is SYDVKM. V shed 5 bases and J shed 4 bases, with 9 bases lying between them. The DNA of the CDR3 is TGTGCCAGCAGTCCGATAACATATAATTCACCCCTCCACTTT. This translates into CASSPITYNSPLHF. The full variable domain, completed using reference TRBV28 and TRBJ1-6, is DVKVTQSSRYLVKRTGEKVFLECVQDMDHENMFWYRQDPGLGLRLIYFSYDVKMKEKGDIPEGYSVSREKKERFSLILESASTNQTSMYLCASSPITYNSPLHFGNGTRLTVT.

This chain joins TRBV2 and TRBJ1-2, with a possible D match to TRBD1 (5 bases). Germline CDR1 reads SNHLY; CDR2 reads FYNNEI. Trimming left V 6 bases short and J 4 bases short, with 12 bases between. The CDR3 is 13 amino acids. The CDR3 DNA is TGTGCCAGCAGGAAGACGGACATCTATGGCTACACCTTC. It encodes CASRKTDIYGYTF.

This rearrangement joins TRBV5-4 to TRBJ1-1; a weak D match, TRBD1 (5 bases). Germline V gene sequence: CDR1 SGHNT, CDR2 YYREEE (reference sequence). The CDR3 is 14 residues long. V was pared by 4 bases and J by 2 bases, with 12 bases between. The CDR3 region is CASSPGGVNTEAFF. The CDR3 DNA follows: TGTGCCAGCAGCCCGGGGGGGGTTAACACTGAAGCTTTCTTT.

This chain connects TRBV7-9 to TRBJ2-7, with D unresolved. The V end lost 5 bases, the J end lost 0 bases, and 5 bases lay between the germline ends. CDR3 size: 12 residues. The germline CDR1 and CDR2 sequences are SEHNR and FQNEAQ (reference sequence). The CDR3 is CASSRSSYEQYF. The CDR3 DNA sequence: TGTGCCAGCAGCAGGAGCTCCTACGAGCAGTACTTC.

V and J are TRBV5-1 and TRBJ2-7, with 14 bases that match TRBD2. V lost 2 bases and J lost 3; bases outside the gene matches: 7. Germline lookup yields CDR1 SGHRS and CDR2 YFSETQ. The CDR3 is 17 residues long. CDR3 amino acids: CASSFMPGLAGVYEQYF. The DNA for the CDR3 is TGCGCCAGCAGCTTTATGCCGGGACTAGCGGGAGTCTACGAGCAGTACTTC.

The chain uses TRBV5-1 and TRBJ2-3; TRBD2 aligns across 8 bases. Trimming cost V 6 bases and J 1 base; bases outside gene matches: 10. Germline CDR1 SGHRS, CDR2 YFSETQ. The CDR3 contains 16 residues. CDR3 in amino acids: CASKEVGRGGTDTQYF. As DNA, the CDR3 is TGCGCCAGCAAGGAAGTCGGGAGGGGCGGCACAGATACGCAGTATTTT.

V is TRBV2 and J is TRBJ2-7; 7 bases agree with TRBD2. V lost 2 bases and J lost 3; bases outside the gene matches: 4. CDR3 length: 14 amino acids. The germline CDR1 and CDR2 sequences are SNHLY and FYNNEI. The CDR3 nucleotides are TGTGCCAGCAGTGAAAATCCGGGAGGCTACGAGCAGTACTTC. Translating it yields CASSENPGGYEQYF.

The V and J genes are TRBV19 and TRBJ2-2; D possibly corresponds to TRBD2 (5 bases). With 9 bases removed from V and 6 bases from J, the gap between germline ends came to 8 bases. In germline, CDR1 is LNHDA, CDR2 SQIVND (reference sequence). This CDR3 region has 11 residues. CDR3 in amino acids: CASVGAGELFF. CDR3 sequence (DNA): TGTGCCAGCGTCGGGGCCGGGGAGCTGTTTTTT.

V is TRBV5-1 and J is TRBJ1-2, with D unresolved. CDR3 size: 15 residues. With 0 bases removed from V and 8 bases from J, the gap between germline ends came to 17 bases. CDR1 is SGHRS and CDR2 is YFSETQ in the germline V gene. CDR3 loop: CASSLGVDVGRGYTF. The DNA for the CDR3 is TGCGCCAGCAGCTTGGGAGTCGACGTGGGCAGGGGCTACACCTTC.

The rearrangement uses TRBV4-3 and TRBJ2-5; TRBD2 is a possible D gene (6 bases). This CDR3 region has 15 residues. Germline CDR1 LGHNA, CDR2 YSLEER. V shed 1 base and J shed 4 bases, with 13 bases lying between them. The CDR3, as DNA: TGCGCCAGCAGCCAAGCACGAGAGGGAGGAGAGACCCAGTACTTC. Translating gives CASSQAREGGETQYF.

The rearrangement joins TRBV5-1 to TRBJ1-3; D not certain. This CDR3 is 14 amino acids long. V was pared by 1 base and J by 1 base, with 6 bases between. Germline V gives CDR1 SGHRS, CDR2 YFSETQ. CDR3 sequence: CASSLPSSGNTIYF. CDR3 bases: TGCGCCAGCAGCTTGCCGTCGTCTGGAAACACCATATATTTT. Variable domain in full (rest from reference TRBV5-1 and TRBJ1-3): KAGVTQTPRYLIKTRGQQVTLSCSPISGHRSVSWYQQTPGQGLQFLFEYFSETQRNKGNFPGRFSGRQFSNSRSEMNVSTLELGDSALYLCASSLPSSGNTIYFGEGSWLTVV.

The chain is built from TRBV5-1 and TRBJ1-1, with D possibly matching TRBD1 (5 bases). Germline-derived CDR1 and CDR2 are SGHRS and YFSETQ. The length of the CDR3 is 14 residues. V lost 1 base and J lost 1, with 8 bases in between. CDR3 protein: CASSLQGTNTEAFF. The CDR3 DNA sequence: TGCGCCAGCAGCTTGCAGGGTACGAACACTGAAGCTTTCTTT.

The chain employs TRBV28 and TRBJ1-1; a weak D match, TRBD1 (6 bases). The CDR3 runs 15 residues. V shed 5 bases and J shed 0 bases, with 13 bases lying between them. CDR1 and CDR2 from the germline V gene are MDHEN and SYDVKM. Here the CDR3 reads CASSLQGSMNTEAFF. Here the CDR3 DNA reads TGTGCCAGCAGTCTGCAGGGGAGCATGAACACTGAAGCTTTCTTT.

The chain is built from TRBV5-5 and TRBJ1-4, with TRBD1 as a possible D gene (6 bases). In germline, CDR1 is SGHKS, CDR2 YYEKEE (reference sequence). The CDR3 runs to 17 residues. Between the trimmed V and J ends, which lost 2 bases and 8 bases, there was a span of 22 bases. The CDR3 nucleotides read TGTGCCAGCAGCTTTCGGCCCCGAACAGGGATAGGAGAAAAACTGTTTTTT. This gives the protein CASSFRPRTGIGEKLFF.

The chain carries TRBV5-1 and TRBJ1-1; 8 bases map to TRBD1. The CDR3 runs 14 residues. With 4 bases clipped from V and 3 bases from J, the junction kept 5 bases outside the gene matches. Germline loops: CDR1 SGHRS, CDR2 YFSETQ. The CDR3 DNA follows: TGCGCCAGCAGCCGGGGACAGGTAGACACTGAAGCTTTCTTT. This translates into CASSRGQVDTEAFF.

The DNA for the CDR3 is TGCGCCAGCAGCTTGGTAGGAAGGGGGGAGACCCAGTACTTC. Translating gives CASSLVGRGETQYF. The chain carries TRBV5-1 and TRBJ2-5; TRBD1 is a possible D gene (6 bases). V shed 0 bases and J shed 5 bases, with 11 bases lying between them. The CDR3 sequence is 14 residues long. Germline lookup yields CDR1 SGHRS and CDR2 YFSETQ.

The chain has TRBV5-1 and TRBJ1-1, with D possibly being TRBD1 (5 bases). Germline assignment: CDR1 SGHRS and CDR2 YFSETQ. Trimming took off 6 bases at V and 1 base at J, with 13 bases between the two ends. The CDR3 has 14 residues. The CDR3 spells CASTTRQGNTEAFF. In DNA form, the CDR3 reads TGCGCCAGCACAACCAGGCAGGGGAACACTGAAGCTTTCTTT.

The CDR3: CASSLYGSSYNEQFF. The CDR3 coding sequence is TGCGCCAGCAGCTTGTACGGGAGCTCCTACAATGAGCAGTTCTTC. This chain joins TRBV5-1 and TRBJ2-1; D perhaps matches TRBD2 (6 bases). V dropped 1 base and J dropped 0 bases, with 8 bases sitting between them. Germline values: CDR1 SGHRS, CDR2 YFSETQ. The CDR3 has 15 amino acids.

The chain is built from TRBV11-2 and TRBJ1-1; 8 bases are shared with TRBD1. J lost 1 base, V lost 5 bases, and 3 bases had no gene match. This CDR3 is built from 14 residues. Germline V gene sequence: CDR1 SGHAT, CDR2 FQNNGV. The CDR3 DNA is TGTGCCAGCAGCCCCGGGACAGGGAACACTGAAGCTTTCTTT. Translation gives CASSPGTGNTEAFF.

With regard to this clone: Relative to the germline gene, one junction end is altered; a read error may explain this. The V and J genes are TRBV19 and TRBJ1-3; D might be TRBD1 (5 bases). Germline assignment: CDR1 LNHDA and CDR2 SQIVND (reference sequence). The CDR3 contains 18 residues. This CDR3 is CASRAGTISAESGNTIYF. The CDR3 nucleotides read TGCGCCAGTAGGGCGGGGACTATATCAGCCGAATCTGGAAACACCATATATTTT.

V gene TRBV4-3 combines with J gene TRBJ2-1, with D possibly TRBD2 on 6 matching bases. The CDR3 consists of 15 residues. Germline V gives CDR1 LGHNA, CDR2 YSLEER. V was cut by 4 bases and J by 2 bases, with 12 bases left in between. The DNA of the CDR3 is TGCGCCAGCAGCCCCGGGAGTGGACCCTACAATGAGCAGTTCTTC. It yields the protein CASSPGSGPYNEQFF.

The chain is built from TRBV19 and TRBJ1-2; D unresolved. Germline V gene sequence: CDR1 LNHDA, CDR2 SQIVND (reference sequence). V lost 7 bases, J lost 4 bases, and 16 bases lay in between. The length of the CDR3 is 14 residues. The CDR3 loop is CASTSHLDTYGYTF. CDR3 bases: TGTGCCAGTACTTCACACTTAGACACCTATGGCTACACCTTC. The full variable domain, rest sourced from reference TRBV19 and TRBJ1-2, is DGGITQSPKYLFRKEGQNVTLSCEQNLNHDAMYWYRQDPGQGLRLIYYSQIVNDFQKGDIAEGYSVSREKKESFPLTVTSAQKNPTAFYLCASTSHLDTYGYTFGSGTRLTVV.

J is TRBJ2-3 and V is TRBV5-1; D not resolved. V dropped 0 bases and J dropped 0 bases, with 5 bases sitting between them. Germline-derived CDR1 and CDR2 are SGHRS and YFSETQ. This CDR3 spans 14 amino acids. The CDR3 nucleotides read TGCGCCAGCAGCTTGGAATATAGCACAGATACGCAGTATTTT. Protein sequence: CASSLEYSTDTQYF.

CDR3: CASNDKYNSPLHF. Here the CDR3 DNA reads TGTGCCAGCAACGACAAATATAATTCACCCCTCCACTTT. The chain uses TRBV7-8 and TRBJ1-6; the D is unclear. Germline CDR1 is SGHVS and CDR2 is FQNEAQ. V lost 7 bases to trimming and J lost 4 bases, with 8 bases between them. This CDR3 contains 13 residues.

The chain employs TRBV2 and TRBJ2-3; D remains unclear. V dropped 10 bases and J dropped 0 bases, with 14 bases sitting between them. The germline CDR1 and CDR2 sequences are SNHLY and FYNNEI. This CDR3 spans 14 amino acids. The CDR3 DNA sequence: TGTGCCACCCCTCCCTTGACTAGCACAGATACGCAGTATTTT. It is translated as CATPPLTSTDTQYF. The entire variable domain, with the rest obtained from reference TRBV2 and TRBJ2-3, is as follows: EPEVTQTPSHQVTQMGQEVILRCVPISNHLYFYWYRQILGQKVEFLVSFYNNEISEKSEIFDDQFSVERPDGSNFTLKIRSTKLEDSAMYFCATPPLTSTDTQYFGPGTRLTVL.

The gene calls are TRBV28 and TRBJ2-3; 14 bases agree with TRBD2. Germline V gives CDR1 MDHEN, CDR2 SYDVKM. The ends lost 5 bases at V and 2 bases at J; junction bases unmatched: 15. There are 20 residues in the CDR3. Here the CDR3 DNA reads TGTGCCAGCAGTCTCCAGACTAGCGGGAGGGCCGAGAAAGTCACAGATACGCAGTATTTT. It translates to CASSLQTSGRAEKVTDTQYF.